This record concerns one T cell receptor beta chain sequence. Clones were sequenced by immunoSEQ multiplex PCR, and TCRdb holds only the in-frame ones, with some missing. The data hold 50,000 to 75,000 clones, with more than 75% observed a single time. This sample was taken from a study of T cell changes during pregnancy in multiple sclerosis. CDR3 length: 13 residues. Germline assignment: CDR1 SGHRS and CDR2 YFSETQ. Trimming removed 1 base at V and 4 bases at J, with 5 bases between. J is TRBJ1-4 and V is TRBV5-1; no reliable D call. This sequence originates from a female donor in good health, enrolled as a control in a pregnancy study. Sequences were derived from peripheral blood, sampled in the first trimester of pregnancy. The CDR3, as DNA: TGCGCCAGCAGCTTGAAGCTTAATGAAAAACTGTTTTTT. Its protein is CASSLKLNEKLFF.